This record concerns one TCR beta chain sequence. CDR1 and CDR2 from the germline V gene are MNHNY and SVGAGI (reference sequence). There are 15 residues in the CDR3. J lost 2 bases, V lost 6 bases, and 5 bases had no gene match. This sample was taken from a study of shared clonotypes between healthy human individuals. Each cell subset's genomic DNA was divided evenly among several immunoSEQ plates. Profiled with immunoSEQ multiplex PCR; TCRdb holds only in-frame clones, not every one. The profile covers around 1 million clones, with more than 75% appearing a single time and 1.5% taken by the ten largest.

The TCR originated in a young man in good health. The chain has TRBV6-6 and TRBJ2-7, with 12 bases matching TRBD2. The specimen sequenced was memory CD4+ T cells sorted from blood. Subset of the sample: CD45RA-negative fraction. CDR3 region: CASRTSGGFAYEQYF. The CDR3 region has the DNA TGTGCCAGCAGGACTAGCGGGGGCTTTGCCTACGAGCAGTACTTC.